These 11 T cell receptor beta chains share one sample of origin, sequenced in a study of T cells expressing NK-cell markers. After re-calling the 5' RACE reads, TCRdb lists one entry per CDR3 protein, DNA absent. Here the sample table reports under 600,000 distinct CDR3 sequences. Material for sequencing was blood T cells: a sorted CD56 or NKG2C T cell subset, CD4+ or CD8+ T cells, or bulk PBMC T cells (not recorded which). Source of these receptors: a woman between 50 and 59 years old in good health.

The chain couples TRBV24-1 to TRBJ2-3; the TCRdb call, TRBD1, lacks DNA for checking. This CDR3 spans 15 amino acids. The germline V gene encodes CDR1 KGHDR and CDR2 SFDVKD. The CDR3 here is CATTKGGTSTDTQYF.

The chain uses TRBV9 and TRBJ1-2. Germline V lookup: CDR1 SGDLS, CDR2 YYNGEE. The CDR3 totals 13 residues. This CDR3 reads CASSPTGVLGYTF.

The J gene is TRBJ2-3, the V gene TRBV20-1; TCRdb selects TRBD2, and the lack of DNA leaves this call unchecked. Per the germline V gene, CDR1 is DFQATT and CDR2 is SNEGSKA (reference sequence). The CDR3 runs to 13 residues. This CDR3 reads CSARLAGGDTQYF.

The gene calls are TRBV6-5 and TRBJ1-6; TCRdb outputs TRBD1, but without DNA this stays unchecked. This CDR3 spans 14 amino acids. The germline CDR1 and CDR2 sequences are MNHEY and SVGAGI. This CDR3 reads CASSYRGRDSPLHF.

This sequence joins TRBV20-1 and TRBJ2-5. CDR1 is DFQATT and CDR2 is SNEGSKA in the germline V gene (reference sequence). The CDR3 is made up of 12 amino acids. The CDR3 protein is CSAIQNKETQYF.

J is TRBJ2-3 and V is TRBV5-1; TCRdb's assignment of TRBD2 cannot be checked, as there is no DNA. This CDR3 is 14 amino acids long. CDR1 and CDR2 from the germline V gene are SGHRS and YFSETQ. The CDR3 loop is CASSFGGPGDTQYF.

This chain connects TRBV3-1 to TRBJ2-7; with no DNA, the TCRdb D assignment of TRBD2 cannot be verified. This CDR3 has 14 residues. Germline V CDR1 and CDR2: LGHDT, YNNKEL (reference sequence). Here the CDR3 reads CASSGLAGPYEQYF.

The chain couples TRBV27 to TRBJ1-5; without DNA, the TCRdb call of TRBD1 cannot be checked. CDR3 length: 17 amino acids. Germline loops: CDR1 MNHEY, CDR2 SMNVEV (reference sequence). The CDR3 protein is CATSPGQGIVSNQPQHF.

V usage is TRBV4-1 and J usage is TRBJ2-1; TCRdb names TRBD2, which stays unverified in the absence of DNA. The CDR3 is 19 amino acids. CDR1 and CDR2 (germline): MGHRA, YSYEKL. The CDR3 reads CASSPSRLAGVGLANEQFF.

V and J are TRBV6-6 and TRBJ2-7; with no DNA, the TCRdb D assignment of TRBD2 cannot be verified. This CDR3 has 16 amino acids. CDR1 MNHNY and CDR2 SVGAGI come from the germline V gene (reference sequence). CDR3 residues: CASSYSRSGPSYEQYF.

J is TRBJ2-2 and V is TRBV5-1; TCRdb's D gene call, TRBD1, goes unchecked for lack of DNA. The CDR3 length is 15 residues. Germline V gene lookup returns CDR1 SGHRS and CDR2 YFSETQ. The chain's CDR3 is CASSPGDVNTGELFF.